Below, 13 T cell receptor beta chains from the same sample are listed, as sequenced in a study of regulatory dendritic cells for organ transplantation. Only in-frame clones appear in the TCRdb table, and some are missing; sequencing was by immunoSEQ multiplex PCR. The repertoire holds 9,500 to 15,000 clones, with 75% to 80% as singletons. Sorted T cells were CFSE-labeled and cultured approximately five days with allogeneic regulatory or mature dendritic cells at 1:10. The antigens these receptors bind are not known. Sequenced sample: naive CD8+ T cells from blood cultured with regulatory dendritic cells. Documented subset: CD45RA+ naive T cells. The receptors here all came from a human donor in good health.

The CDR3: CASGLGSKGTSGGAFVYNEQFF. The CDR3 DNA reads as TGTGCTAGTGGTTTGGGATCTAAAGGGACTAGCGGGGGGGCCTTTGTCTACAATGAGCAGTTCTTC. The chain couples TRBV12-5 to TRBJ2-1, with 16 bases fitting TRBD2. V shed 1 base and J 3 bases; nucleotides not matched to a gene: 15. The CDR3 runs 22 residues. Germline lookup yields CDR1 LGHNT and CDR2 FRNRAP.

This rearrangement joins TRBV10-3 to TRBJ1-5, with 8 positions matching TRBD1. V trimming: 8 bases; J trimming: 9 bases; junction bases outside the gene matches: 15. The CDR3 has 15 residues. Germline loops: CDR1 ENHRY, CDR2 SYGVKD. This chain's CDR3 is CAIGDGQGDLRPQHF. The CDR3 DNA reads as TGTGCCATCGGGGATGGACAGGGTGATCTTCGGCCCCAGCATTTT.

The chain combines TRBV5-1 with TRBJ2-3; 10 bases agree with TRBD2. The CDR3 is 17 residues long. Trimming cost V 6 bases and J 6 bases; bases outside gene matches: 16. CDR1 and CDR2 (germline): SGHRS, YFSETQ. For the CDR3, the DNA is TGCGCCAGCAAAATCCGGGCTAGCGGGGGCCTGCGGGATACGCAGTATTTT. As protein: CASKIRASGGLRDTQYF.

This chain connects TRBV21-1 to TRBJ1-2; TRBD1 was called by the table and not checked on the DNA. TRBV21-1 is a recognized pseudogene. The CDR3 consists of 16 residues. DNA of the CDR3: TGTGCCAGCAGCAAAGCGCTGGGACAGGGGCGATATGGCTACACCTTC. Amino acid sequence: CASSKALGQGRYGYTF.

The chain carries TRBV6-5 and TRBJ1-6; TRBD1 matches at 7 bases. Germline V gene data show CDR1 as MNHEY and CDR2 as SVGAGI. The CDR3 has 15 residues. V lost 7 bases and J lost 7; bases outside the gene matches: 10. As DNA, the CDR3 is TGTGCCAGCAACACACCGAGGGGGCAGAATTCACCCCTCCACTTT. It specifies CASNTPRGQNSPLHF.

The rearrangement uses TRBV11-3 and TRBJ1-6; 10 nucleotides match TRBD1. From germline, CDR1 is SGHNT and CDR2 YENEEA. This CDR3 region has 13 residues. V lost 6 bases, J lost 7 bases, and 0 bases stayed unmatched. The chain's CDR3 is CASRDRGNSPLHF. The CDR3 DNA reads as TGTGCCAGCAGGGACAGGGGGAATTCACCCCTCCACTTT.

The table lists this clone with a few counts. The gene calls are TRBV7-6 and TRBJ1-1; D ambiguous. Germline loops: CDR1 SGHVS, CDR2 FNYEAQ. The V gene lost 3 bases and the J gene lost 1 base, with 6 bases spanning the gap. The CDR3 loop spans 13 amino acids. CDR3 protein: CASSLRGNTEAFF. CDR3 in DNA: TGTGCCAGCAGCTTGCGGGGGAACACTGAAGCTTTCTTT.

V is TRBV7-9 and J is TRBJ1-5; D is perhaps TRBD1 (5 bases). Germline CDR1 SEHNR, CDR2 FQNEAQ (reference sequence). The CDR3 spans 14 residues. The germline V and J ends were trimmed by 5 bases and 1 base, with 9 bases remaining between them. The CDR3 sequence: CASSRGGSNQPQHF. CDR3 coding DNA: TGTGCCAGCAGCCGCGGGGGGAGCAATCAGCCCCAGCATTTT.

The chain joins TRBV5-1 to TRBJ2-7, with 11 bases matching TRBD2. This CDR3 has 15 residues. CDR1 is SGHRS and CDR2 is YFSETQ in the germline V gene. The V gene end was trimmed by 4 bases and the J gene end by 1 base; junction bases not matched to a gene: 4. Here the CDR3 reads CASSHTSGGSYEQYF. The CDR3, as DNA: TGCGCCAGCAGCCACACTAGCGGGGGATCCTACGAGCAGTACTTC.

This chain uses TRBV6-5 with TRBJ1-1, with D possibly TRBD1 on 5 matching bases. The germline V gene has CDR1 MNHEY and CDR2 SVGAGI. Between the trimmed V and J ends, which lost 6 bases and 0 bases, there was a span of 11 bases. There are 14 residues in the CDR3. The CDR3 loop is CASSSQGLNTEAFF. DNA of the CDR3: TGTGCCAGCAGCTCCCAGGGTTTGAACACTGAAGCTTTCTTT.

This chain joins TRBV6-5 and TRBJ1-1; the D is unclear. The CDR3 has 15 residues. Germline CDR1 reads MNHEY; CDR2 reads SVGAGI. Trimming cost V 2 bases and J 0 bases, with 10 bases left between them. The CDR3 sequence is CASSYTNGMNTEAFF. The CDR3 DNA follows: TGTGCCAGCAGTTACACTAACGGAATGAACACTGAAGCTTTCTTT.

Here the CDR3 DNA reads TGTGCCAGTAGTATAATAGCGGGAGGTAACAATGAGCAGTTCTTC. As protein: CASSIIAGGNNEQFF. The gene calls are TRBV19 and TRBJ2-1; TRBD2 aligns across 10 bases. The CDR3 is 15 residues long. V shed 2 bases and J 5 bases; nucleotides not matched to a gene: 3. Germline CDR1 LNHDA, CDR2 SQIVND (reference sequence).

The V and J genes are TRBV15 and TRBJ2-5; 9 nucleotides line up with TRBD1. The CDR3 has 17 residues. With 2 bases clipped from V and 5 bases from J, the junction kept 12 bases outside the gene matches. Germline lookup yields CDR1 LNHNV and CDR2 YYDKDF (reference sequence). The CDR3 bases are TGTGCCACCAGCAGACTGGGACAGGGCAGGGAGGTTGAGACCCAGTACTTC. Protein sequence: CATSRLGQGREVETQYF.